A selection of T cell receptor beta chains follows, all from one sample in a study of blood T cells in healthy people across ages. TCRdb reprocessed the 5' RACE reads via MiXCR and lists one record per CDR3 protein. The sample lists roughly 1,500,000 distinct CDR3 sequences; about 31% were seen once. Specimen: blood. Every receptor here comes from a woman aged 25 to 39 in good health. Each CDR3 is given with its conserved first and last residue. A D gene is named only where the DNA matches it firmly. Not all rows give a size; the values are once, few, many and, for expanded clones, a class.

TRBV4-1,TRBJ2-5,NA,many,CASSQSRDGETQYF,TGCGCCAGCAGCCAAAGTCGGGATGGGGAGACCCAGTACTTC
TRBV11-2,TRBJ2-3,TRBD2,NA,CASSLRLAGATQYF,TGTGCCAGCAGCTTACGCCTAGCGGGTGCAACGCAGTATTTT
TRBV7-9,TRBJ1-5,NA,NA,CASSSRGQSSQPQHF,TGTGCCAGCAGCTCCCGGGGGCAATCCTCGCAGCCCCAGCATTTT
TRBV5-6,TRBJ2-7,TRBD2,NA,CASSFSSGYYEQYF,TGTGCCAGCAGCTTTAGTAGCGGGTACTACGAGCAGTACTTC
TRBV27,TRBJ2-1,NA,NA,CASSFRASRAYNEQFF,TGTGCCAGCAGTTTTAGGGCTAGCAGGGCGTACAATGAGCAGTTCTTC
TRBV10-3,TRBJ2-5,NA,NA,CAISELGGSQETQYF,TGTGCCATCAGTGAGTTAGGGGGGTCTCAAGAGACCCAGTACTTC
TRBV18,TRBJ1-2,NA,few,CASSQTRNYGYTF,TGTGCCAGCTCGCAGACAAGAAACTATGGCTACACCTTC
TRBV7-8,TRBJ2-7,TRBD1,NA,CASSLVRDRTFYEQYF,TGTGCCAGCAGCTTAGTAAGGGACAGGACCTTCTACGAGCAGTACTTC
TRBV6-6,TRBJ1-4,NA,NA,CASSSGTADGEKLFF,TGTGCCAGCAGTTCCGGGACGGCGGATGGAGAAAAACTGTTTTTT
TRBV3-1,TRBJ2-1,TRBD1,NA,CASSLRDRGRQFF,TGTGCCAGCAGCCTTCGAGACAGGGGGCGTCAGTTCTTC
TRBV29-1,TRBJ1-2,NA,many,CSVDTTYGYTF,TGCAGCGTTGACACCACCTATGGCTACACCTTC
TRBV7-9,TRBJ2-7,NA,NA,CASRGPFDTYEQYF,TGTGCCAGCAGGGGACCTTTTGACACCTACGAGCAGTACTTC
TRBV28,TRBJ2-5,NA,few,CASSLWIAGLSQETQYF,TGTGCCAGCAGTTTATGGATAGCAGGGTTATCTCAAGAGACCCAGTACTTC
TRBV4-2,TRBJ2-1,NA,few,CASRRSLASTYNEQFF,TGTGCCAGCAGGAGATCCCTAGCTAGCACCTACAATGAGCAGTTCTTC
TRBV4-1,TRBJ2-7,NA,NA,CASSQDLPGTLSYEQYF,TGCGCCAGCAGCCAAGACCTCCCGGGGACACTCTCCTACGAGCAGTACTTC
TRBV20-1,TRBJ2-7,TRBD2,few,CSASNLAGGPYEQYF,TGCAGTGCTTCAAATCTAGCGGGAGGGCCCTACGAGCAGTACTTC
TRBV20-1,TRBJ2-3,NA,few,CSARDSLIDTQYF,TGCAGTGCTAGAGATTCACTTATAGATACGCAGTATTTT
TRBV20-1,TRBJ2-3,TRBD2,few,CSVQTAPLAGGLKTTQYF,TGCAGTGTTCAAACCGCCCCACTAGCGGGGGGGCTGAAGACGACGCAGTATTTT
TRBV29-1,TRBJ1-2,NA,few,CSVNDSRGYTF,TGCAGCGTCAACGACTCCAGGGGCTACACCTTC
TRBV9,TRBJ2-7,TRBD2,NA,CASSVAGLAESYEQYF,TGTGCCAGCAGCGTAGCCGGACTAGCGGAGTCCTACGAGCAGTACTTC
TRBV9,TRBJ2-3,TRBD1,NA,CASSAWDRGPDTQYF,TGTGCCAGCAGCGCATGGGACAGGGGGCCAGATACGCAGTATTTT
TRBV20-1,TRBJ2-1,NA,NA,CSARLSGGPGDEQFF,TGCAGTGCTAGATTGTCAGGAGGACCAGGGGATGAGCAGTTCTTC
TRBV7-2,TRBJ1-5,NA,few,CASSLKGWQPQHF,TGTGCCAGCAGCTTAAAGGGATGGCAGCCCCAGCATTTT
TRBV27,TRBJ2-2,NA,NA,CASSQRVALQHGGELFF,TGTGCCAGCAGTCAACGGGTGGCTCTCCAACACGGCGGGGAGCTGTTTTTT
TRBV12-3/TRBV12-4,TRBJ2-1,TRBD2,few,CASTSPGTSGYNEQFF,TGTGCCAGCACCTCTCCCGGGACTAGCGGGTACAATGAGCAGTTCTTC
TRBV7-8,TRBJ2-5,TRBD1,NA,CASSNGQVDGQETQYF,TGTGCCAGCAGCAACGGACAGGTGGATGGTCAAGAGACCCAGTACTTC
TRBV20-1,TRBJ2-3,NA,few,CSARARDGALHIFTDTQYF,TGCAGTGCTAGAGCCCGAGACGGGGCCCTCCACATATTCACAGATACGCAGTATTTT
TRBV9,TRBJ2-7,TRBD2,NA,CANSVEGAGAYEQYF,TGTGCCAACAGCGTAGAAGGTGCGGGGGCCTACGAGCAGTACTTC
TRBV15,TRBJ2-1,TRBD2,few,CATSRDRAGVRNEQFF,TGTGCCACCAGCAGAGATAGAGCGGGAGTACGGAATGAGCAGTTCTTC
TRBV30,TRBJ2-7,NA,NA,CAWSVEWDEQYF,TGTGCCTGGAGTGTCGAGTGGGACGAGCAGTACTTC
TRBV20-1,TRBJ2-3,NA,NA,CSARDATTTDTQYF,TGCAGTGCTAGAGATGCGACTACCACAGATACGCAGTATTTT
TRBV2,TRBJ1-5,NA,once,CASSPRSGGSNQPQHF,TGTGCCAGCAGTCCACGTTCGGGGGGCAGCAATCAGCCCCAGCATTTT
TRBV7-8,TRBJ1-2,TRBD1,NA,CASSILTGAGPGYTF,TGTGCCAGCAGCATACTGACAGGGGCGGGCCCGGGCTACACCTTC
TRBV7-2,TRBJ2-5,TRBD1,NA,CASSLVPNPWDRGVQETQYF,TGTGCCAGCAGCTTAGTCCCGAACCCCTGGGACAGGGGAGTCCAAGAGACCCAGTACTTC
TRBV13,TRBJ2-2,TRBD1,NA,CASSFGQGFTGELFF,TGTGCCAGCAGCTTCGGACAGGGTTTTACCGGGGAGCTGTTTTTT
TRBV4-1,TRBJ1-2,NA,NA,CASSQVDMGFSNYGYTF,TGCGCCAGCAGCCAGGTGGACATGGGCTTCTCAAACTATGGCTACACCTTC
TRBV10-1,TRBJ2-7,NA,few,CASSDGQTGEQYF,TGCGCCAGCAGTGACGGTCAAACCGGCGAGCAGTACTTC
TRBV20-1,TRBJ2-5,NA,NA,CSARGHSRRYQETQYF,TGCAGTGCCAGAGGACATTCAAGAAGGTACCAAGAGACCCAGTACTTC
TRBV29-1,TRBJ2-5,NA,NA,CSVRGAETQYF,TGCAGCGTTCGAGGGGCGGAGACCCAGTACTTC
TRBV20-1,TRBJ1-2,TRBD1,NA,CSATPRQGAIYGYTF,TGCAGTGCTACCCCCAGACAGGGGGCCATCTATGGCTACACCTTC
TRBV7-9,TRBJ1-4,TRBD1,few,CASSSRTGTGGHEKLFF,TGTGCCAGCAGCTCAAGAACCGGGACAGGGGGTCATGAAAAACTGTTTTTT
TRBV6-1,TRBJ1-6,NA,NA,CASSDQPGGSPLHF,TGTGCCAGCAGTGACCAGCCGGGTGGGTCACCCCTCCACTTT
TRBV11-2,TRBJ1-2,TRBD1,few,CASSSLRDRGRANYGYTF,TGTGCCAGCAGCTCCCTCCGGGACAGGGGCCGAGCTAACTATGGCTACACCTTC
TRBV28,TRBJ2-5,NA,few,CASSYREETQYF,TGTGCCAGCAGTTACAGGGAGGAGACCCAGTACTTC
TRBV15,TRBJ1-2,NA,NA,CATSNTGYGYTF,TGTGCCACCAGCAATACAGGTTATGGCTACACCTTC
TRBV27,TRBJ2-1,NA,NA,CASSPLTWGWGHNEQFF,TGTGCCAGCAGTCCCCTGACCTGGGGCTGGGGACACAATGAGCAGTTCTTC
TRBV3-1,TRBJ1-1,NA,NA,CASSLFPLIRDTEAFF,TGTGCCAGCAGCCTCTTTCCCCTAATACGAGACACTGAAGCTTTCTTT
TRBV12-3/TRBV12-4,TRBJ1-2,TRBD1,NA,CASSLRRQGVYGYTF,TGTGCCAGCAGTTTACGGAGACAGGGGGTTTATGGCTACACCTTC
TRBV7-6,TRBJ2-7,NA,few,CASSKEGVLADEQYF,TGTGCCAGCAGCAAAGAAGGGGTACTAGCAGACGAGCAGTACTTC
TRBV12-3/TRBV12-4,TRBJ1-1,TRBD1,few,CASGPGQGAPAEAFF,TGTGCCAGCGGTCCGGGACAGGGGGCGCCTGCTGAAGCTTTCTTT
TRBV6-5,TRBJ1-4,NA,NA,CASGLRTGEKLFF,TGTGCCAGCGGACTCAGGACGGGCGAAAAACTGTTTTTT
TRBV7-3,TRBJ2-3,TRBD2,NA,CASSLIRLAGGNHTDTQYF,TGTGCCAGCAGCTTGATCCGACTAGCGGGAGGAAACCACACAGATACGCAGTATTTT
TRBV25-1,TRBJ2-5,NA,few,CASSATAMMKETQYF,TGTGCCAGCAGTGCGACAGCTATGATGAAAGAGACCCAGTACTTC
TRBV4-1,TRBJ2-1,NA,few,CASSQEAARSEQFF,TGCGCCAGCAGCCAAGAAGCGGCTCGCAGTGAGCAGTTCTTC
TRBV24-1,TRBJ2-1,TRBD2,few,CATSDYGEGLYNEQFF,TGTGCCACCAGTGATTATGGGGAGGGCCTCTACAATGAGCAGTTCTTC
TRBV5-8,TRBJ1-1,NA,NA,CASSLEFGLHTEAFF,TGTGCCAGCAGCTTGGAATTTGGGTTGCACACTGAAGCTTTCTTT
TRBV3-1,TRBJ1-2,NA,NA,CASRGDRRNGYTF,TGTGCCAGCAGGGGAGACAGGCGGAATGGCTACACCTTC
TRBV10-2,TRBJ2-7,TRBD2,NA,CASSDPSGSSVSYEQYF,TGCGCCAGCAGTGACCCTAGCGGGAGCTCGGTATCCTACGAGCAGTACTTC
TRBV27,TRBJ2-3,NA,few,CASSPQGFRADTQYF,TGTGCCAGCAGTCCGCAGGGGTTCAGGGCAGATACGCAGTATTTT
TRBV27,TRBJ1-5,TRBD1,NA,CASSSTTGGYSNQPQHF,TGTGCCAGCAGTTCGACGACAGGGGGCTATAGCAATCAGCCCCAGCATTTT